This T cell receptor (beta chain) was sequenced in a study of blood T cell repertoires in COVID-19. Study in general: The United States, Italy and Spain provided the acute and convalescent COVID-19 samples.

Original handling: Nucleated cell counts were estimated from reference gene primer amplification. The protocol was immunoSEQ multiplex PCR, while the TCRdb copy is restricted to in-frame clones and leaves out a portion. From that table come the V and J calls and clone size; the DNA was used to work out D and trimming. Among approximately 88,000 clones, about three quarters were seen once, and the ten largest hold 20%. Trimming took off 0 bases at V and 2 bases at J, with 13 bases between the two ends. The CDR3 is 16 amino acids. CDR1 KGHSH and CDR2 LQKENI come from the germline V gene. The receptor's source is a woman at least 80 years old with active or convalescent COVID-19. J is TRBJ1-1 and V is TRBV18; D gene uncertain. Sequencing used peripheral blood. CDR3 sequence reads: CASSPPWAGSNTEAFF. DNA of the CDR3: TGTGCCAGCTCACCACCGTGGGCAGGATCAAACACTGAAGCTTTCTTT. Full variable domain (outside the CDR3, taken from reference TRBV18 and TRBJ1-1): NAGVMQNPRHLVRRRGQEARLRCSPMKGHSHVYWYRQLPEEGLKFMVYLQKENIIDESGMPKERFSAEFPKEGPSILRIQQVVRGDSAAYFCASSPPWAGSNTEAFFGQGTRLTVV.